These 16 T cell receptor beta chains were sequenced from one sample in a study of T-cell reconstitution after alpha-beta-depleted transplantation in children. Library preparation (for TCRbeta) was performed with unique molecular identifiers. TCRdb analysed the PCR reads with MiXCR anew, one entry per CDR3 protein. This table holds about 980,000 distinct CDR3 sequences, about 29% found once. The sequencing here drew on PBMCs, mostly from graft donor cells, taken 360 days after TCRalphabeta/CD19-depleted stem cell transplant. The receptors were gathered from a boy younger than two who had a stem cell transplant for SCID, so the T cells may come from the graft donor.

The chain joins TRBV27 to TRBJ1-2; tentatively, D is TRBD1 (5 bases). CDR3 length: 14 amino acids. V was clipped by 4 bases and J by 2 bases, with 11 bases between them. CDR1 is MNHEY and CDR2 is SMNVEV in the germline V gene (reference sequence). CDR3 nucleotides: TGTGCCAGCAGTTCGACAGACCAAAACTATGGCTACACCTTC. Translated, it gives CASSSTDQNYGYTF.

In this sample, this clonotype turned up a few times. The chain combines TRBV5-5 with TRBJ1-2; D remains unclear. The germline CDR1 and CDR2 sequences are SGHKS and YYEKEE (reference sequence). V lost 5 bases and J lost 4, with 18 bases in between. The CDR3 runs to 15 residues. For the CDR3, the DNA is TGTGCCAGCAGTGGAGTGGGGTTCGGACCCTATGGCTACACCTTC. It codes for CASSGVGFGPYGYTF.

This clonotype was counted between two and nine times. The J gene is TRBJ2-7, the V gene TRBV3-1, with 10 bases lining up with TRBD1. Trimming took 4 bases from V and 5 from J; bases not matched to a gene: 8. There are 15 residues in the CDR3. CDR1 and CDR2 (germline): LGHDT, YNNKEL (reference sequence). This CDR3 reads CASSPYPGTGDEQYF. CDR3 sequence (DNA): TGTGCCAGCAGCCCGTACCCTGGGACAGGGGACGAGCAGTACTTC.

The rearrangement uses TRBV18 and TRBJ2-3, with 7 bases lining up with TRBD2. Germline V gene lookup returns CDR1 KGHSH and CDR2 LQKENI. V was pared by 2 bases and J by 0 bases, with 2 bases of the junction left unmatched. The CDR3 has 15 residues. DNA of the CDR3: TGTGCCAGCTCACCAAGGCGGGAGAGCACAGATACGCAGTATTTT. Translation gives CASSPRRESTDTQYF.

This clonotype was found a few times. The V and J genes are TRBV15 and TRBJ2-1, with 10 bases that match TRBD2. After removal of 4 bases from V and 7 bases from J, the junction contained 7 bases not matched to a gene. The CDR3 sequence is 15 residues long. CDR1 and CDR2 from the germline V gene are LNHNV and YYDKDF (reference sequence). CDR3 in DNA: TGTGCCACCAGCATCGTACTAGCGGGACCTAATGAGCAGTTCTTC. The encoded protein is CATSIVLAGPNEQFF.

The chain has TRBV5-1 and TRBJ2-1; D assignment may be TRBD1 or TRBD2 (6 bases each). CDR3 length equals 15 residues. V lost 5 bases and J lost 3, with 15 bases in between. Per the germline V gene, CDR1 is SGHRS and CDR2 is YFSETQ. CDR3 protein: CASSGGQVLYNEQFF. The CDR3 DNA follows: TGCGCCAGCAGTGGGGGGCAGGTTCTCTACAATGAGCAGTTCTTC.

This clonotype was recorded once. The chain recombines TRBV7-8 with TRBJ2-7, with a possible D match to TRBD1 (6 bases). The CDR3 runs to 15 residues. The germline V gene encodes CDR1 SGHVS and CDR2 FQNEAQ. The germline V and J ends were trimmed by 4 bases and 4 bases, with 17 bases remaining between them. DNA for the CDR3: TGTGCCAGCAGCTCAGACGGACAGTCGTCTTACGAGCAGTACTTC. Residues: CASSSDGQSSYEQYF.

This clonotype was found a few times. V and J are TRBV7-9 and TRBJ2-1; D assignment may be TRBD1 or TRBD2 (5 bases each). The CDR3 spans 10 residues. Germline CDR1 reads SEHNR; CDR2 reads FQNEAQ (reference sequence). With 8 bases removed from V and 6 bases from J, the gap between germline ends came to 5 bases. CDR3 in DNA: TGTGCCAGCGGGACCAATGAGCAGTTCTTC. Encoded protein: CASGTNEQFF.

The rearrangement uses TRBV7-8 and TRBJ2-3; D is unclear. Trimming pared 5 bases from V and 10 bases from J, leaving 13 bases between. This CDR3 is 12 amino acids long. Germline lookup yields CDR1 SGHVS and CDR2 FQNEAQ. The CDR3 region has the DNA TGTGCCAGCAGCCCGATAGGGTGGCCGCAGTATTTT. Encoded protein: CASSPIGWPQYF.

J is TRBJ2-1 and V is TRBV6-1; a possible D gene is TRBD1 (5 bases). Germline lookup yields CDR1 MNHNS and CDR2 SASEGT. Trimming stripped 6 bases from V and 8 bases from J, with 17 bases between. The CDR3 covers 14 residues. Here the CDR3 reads CASSRLRWGDEQFF. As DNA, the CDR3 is TGTGCCAGCAGCCGCCTACGTTGGGGCGATGAGCAGTTCTTC.

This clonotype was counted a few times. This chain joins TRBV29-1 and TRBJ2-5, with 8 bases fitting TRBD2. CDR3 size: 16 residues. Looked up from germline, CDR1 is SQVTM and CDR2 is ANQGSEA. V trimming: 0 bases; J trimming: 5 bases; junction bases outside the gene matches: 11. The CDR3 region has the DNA TGCAGCGTTGAAGAAAGTTGGGCCCCGGGAGGGGAGACCCAGTACTTC. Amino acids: CSVEESWAPGGETQYF. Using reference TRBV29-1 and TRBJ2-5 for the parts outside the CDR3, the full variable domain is SAVISQKPSRDICQRGTSLTIQCQVDSQVTMMFWYRQQPGQSLTLIATANQGSEATYESGFVIDKFPISRPNLTFSTLTVSNMSPEDSSIYLCSVEESWAPGGETQYFGPGTRLLVL.

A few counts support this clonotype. CDR3 residues: CASSLRPTQETQYF. DNA for the CDR3: TGTGCCAGCAGTTTAAGGCCCACACAAGAGACCCAGTACTTC. This chain connects TRBV12-3 or TRBV12-4 to TRBJ2-5, with no clear D. This CDR3 contains 14 residues. Trimming took off 2 bases at V and 2 bases at J, with 9 bases between the two ends.

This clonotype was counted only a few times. The CDR3 region has the DNA TGTGCCAGCAGCCAAGATTATGGGGCACGGCTACAGTACTTC. Translating gives CASSQDYGARLQYF. The chain combines TRBV4-2 with TRBJ2-7, with a possible D match to TRBD1 (5 bases). Germline V gene lookup returns CDR1 LGHNA and CDR2 YNFKEQ. V was pared by 0 bases and J by 10 bases, with 16 bases between. The CDR3 is 14 residues long.

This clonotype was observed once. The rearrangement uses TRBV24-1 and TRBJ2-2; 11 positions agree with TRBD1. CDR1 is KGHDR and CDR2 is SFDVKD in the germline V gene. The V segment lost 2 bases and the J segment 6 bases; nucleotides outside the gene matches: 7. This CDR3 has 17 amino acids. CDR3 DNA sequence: TGTGCCACCAGTGATTCTGGGACAGGGGGTTATCCCGGGGAGCTGTTTTTT. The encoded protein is CATSDSGTGGYPGELFF.

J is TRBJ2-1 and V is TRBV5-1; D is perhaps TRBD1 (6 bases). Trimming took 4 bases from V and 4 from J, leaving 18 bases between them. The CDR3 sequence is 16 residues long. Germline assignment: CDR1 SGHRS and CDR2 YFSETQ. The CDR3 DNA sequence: TGCGCCAGCAGCGTGGGGGCTTACCCGGGGTACAATGAGCAGTTCTTC. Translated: CASSVGAYPGYNEQFF.

Here the CDR3 reads CASSLALGGLQETQYF. The CDR3 DNA sequence: TGTGCCAGCAGCTTGGCCCTCGGCGGGCTCCAAGAGACCCAGTACTTC. The rearrangement links TRBV5-6 to TRBJ2-5, with a tentative D call TRBD2 (5 bases). The V gene's germline CDR1 is SGHDT and CDR2 YYEEEE. CDR3 length equals 16 residues. Trimming pared 0 bases from V and 1 base from J, leaving 13 bases between. The full variable domain, in which reference TRBV5-6 and TRBJ2-5 provide the parts outside the CDR3, is DAGVTQSPTHLIKTRGQQVTLRCSPKSGHDTVSWYQQALGQGPQFIFQYYEEEERQRGNFPDRFSGHQFPNYSSELNVNALLLGDSALYLCASSLALGGLQETQYFGPGTRLLVL.